This entry is about one T cell receptor beta chain. The identical CDR3 is also encoded by other nucleotide sequences in the sample. In the original workflow: Scientists estimated how many nucleated cells there were by amplifying reference gene primers. The method was immunoSEQ multiplex PCR; TCRdb's version includes in-frame clones alone and lacks a portion of them. V, J and clone size were drawn from that table, and D and trimming were deduced from the DNA. The repertoire includes hundreds of thousands of clones, about nine tenths of them detected once, and around 9% sits in the top ten. Trimming removed 2 bases from V and 3 bases from J, with 8 bases in between. CDR3 length: 14 residues. Germline V gene sequence: CDR1 SGHTA, CDR2 FQGNSA. The sample belongs to a study of blood T cell repertoires in COVID-19.

V gene TRBV7-2 combines with J gene TRBJ1-3; D possibly corresponds to TRBD1 (5 bases). The specimen was PBMCs or T cells enriched from blood (not recorded which). The TCR comes from a woman between 18 and 29 years old who had recovered from COVID-19. The CDR3 reads CASSLTGGGNTIYF. CDR3 DNA sequence: TGTGCCAGCAGCTTAACCGGGGGTGGAAACACCATATATTTT.